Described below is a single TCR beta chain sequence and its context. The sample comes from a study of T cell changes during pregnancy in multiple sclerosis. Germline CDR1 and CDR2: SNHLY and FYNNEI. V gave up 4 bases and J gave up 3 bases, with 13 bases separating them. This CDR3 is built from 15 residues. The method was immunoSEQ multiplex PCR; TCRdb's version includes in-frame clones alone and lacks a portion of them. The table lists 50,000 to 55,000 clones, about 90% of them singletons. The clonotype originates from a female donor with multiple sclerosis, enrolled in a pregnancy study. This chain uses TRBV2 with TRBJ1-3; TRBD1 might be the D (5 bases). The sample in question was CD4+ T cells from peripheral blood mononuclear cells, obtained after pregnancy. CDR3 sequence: CASSVARVDGNTIYF. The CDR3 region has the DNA TGTGCCAGCAGTGTGGCCAGGGTGGATGGAAACACCATATATTTT.